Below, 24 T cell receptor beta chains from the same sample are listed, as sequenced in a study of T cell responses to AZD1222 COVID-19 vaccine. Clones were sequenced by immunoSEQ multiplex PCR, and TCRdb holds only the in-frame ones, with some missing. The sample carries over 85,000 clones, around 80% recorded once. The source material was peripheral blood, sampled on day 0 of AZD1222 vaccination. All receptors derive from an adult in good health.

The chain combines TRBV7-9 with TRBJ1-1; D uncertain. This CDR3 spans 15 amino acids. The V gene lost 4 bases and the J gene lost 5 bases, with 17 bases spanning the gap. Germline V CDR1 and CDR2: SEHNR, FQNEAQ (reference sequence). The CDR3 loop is CASSSIGSLGTEAFF. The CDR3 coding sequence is TGTGCCAGCAGCTCAATCGGGTCGCTGGGAACTGAAGCTTTCTTT. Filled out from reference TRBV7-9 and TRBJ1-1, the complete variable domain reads DTGVSQNPRHKITKRGQNVTFRCDPISEHNRLYWYRQTLGQGPEFLTYFQNEAQLEKSRLLSDRFSAERPKGSFSTLEIQRTEQGDSAMYLCASSSIGSLGTEAFFGQGTRLTVV.

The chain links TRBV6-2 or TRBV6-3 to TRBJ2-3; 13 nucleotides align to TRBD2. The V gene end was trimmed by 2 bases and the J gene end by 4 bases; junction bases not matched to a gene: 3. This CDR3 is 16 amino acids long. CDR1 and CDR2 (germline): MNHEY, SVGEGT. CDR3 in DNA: TGTGCCAGCAGTTACGGGACTAGCGGGGCATCAGATACGCAGTATTTT. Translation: CASSYGTSGASDTQYF.

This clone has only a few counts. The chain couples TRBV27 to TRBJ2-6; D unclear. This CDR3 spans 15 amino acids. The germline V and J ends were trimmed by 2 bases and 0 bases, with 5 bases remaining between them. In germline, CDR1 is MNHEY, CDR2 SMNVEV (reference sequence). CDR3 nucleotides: TGTGCCAGCAGTTTACCGGGCTCTGGGGCCAACGTCCTGACTTTC. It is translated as CASSLPGSGANVLTF. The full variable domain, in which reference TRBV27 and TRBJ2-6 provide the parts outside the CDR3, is EAQVTQNPRYLITVTGKKLTVTCSQNMNHEYMSWYRQDPGLGLRQIYYSMNVEVTDKGDVPEGYKVSRKEKRNFPLILESPSPNQTSLYFCASSLPGSGANVLTFGAGSRLTVL.

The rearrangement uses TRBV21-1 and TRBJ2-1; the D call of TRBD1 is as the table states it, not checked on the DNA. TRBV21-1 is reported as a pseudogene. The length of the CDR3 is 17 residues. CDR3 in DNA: TGTGCCAGCAGCAAAGGGGACACCCAGGGGTCCTGCAATGAGCAGTTCTTC. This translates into CASSKGDTQGSCNEQFF.

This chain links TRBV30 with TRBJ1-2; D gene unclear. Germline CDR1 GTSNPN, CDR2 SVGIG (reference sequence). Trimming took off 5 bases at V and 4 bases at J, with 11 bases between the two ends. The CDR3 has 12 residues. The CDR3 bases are TGTGCCTGGGGACGACCGACCTATGGCTACACCTTC. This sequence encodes CAWGRPTYGYTF. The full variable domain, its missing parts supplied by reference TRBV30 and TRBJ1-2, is SQTIHQWPATLVQPVGSPLSLECTVEGTSNPNLYWYRQAAGRGLQLLFYSVGIGQISSEVPQNLSASRPQDRQFILSSKKLLLSDSGFYLCAWGRPTYGYTFGSGTRLTVV.

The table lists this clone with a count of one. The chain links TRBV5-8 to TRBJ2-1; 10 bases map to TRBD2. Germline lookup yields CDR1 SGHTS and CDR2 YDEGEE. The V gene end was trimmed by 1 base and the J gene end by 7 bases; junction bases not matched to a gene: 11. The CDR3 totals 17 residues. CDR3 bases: TGTGCCAGCAGCTTGCCCCGTAGCGGGGGGTACCGTAATGAGCAGTTCTTC. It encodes CASSLPRSGGYRNEQFF.

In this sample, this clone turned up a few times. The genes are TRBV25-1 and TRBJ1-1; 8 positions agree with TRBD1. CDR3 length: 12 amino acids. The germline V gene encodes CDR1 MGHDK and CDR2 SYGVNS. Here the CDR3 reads CASQGAPREAFF. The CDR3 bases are TGTGCTTCGCAGGGGGCCCCTCGTGAAGCTTTCTTT. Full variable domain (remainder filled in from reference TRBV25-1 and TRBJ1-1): EADIYQTPRYLVIGTGKKITLECSQTMGHDKMYWYQQDPGMELHLIHYSYGVNSTEKGDLSSESTVSRIRTEHFPLTLESARPSHTSQYLCASQGAPREAFFGQGTRLTVV.

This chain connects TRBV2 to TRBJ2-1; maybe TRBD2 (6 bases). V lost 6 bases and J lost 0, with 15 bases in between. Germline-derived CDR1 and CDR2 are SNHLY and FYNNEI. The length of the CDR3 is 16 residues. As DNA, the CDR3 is TGTGCCAGCAGCCCCTCGGGACTGAGCTCCTACAATGAGCAGTTCTTC. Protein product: CASSPSGLSSYNEQFF. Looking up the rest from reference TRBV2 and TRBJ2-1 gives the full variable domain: EPEVTQTPSHQVTQMGQEVILRCVPISNHLYFYWYRQILGQKVEFLVSFYNNEISEKSEIFDDQFSVERPDGSNFTLKIRSTKLEDSAMYFCASSPSGLSSYNEQFFGPGTRLTVL.

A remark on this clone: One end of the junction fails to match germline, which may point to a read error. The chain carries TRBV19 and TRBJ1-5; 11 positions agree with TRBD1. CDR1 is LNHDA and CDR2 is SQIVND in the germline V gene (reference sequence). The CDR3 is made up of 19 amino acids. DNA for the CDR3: TGTGCCAGTAGTACCCGGACAACTTGGACAGGGGGCAGCAACCAGCCCCAGCATTTT. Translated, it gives CASSTRTTWTGGSNQPQHF.

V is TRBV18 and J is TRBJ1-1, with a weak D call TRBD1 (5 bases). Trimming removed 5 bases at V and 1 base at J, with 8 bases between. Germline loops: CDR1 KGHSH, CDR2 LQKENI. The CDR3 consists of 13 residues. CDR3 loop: CASSEGQNTEAFF. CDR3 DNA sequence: TGTGCCAGCTCAGAAGGACAGAACACTGAAGCTTTCTTT.

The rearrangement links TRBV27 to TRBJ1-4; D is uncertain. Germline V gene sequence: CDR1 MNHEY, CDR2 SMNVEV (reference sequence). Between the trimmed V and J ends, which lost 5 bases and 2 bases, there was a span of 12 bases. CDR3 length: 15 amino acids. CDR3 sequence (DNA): TGTGCCAGCAGTGCAAACCGCCCTACTAATGAAAAACTGTTTTTT. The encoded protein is CASSANRPTNEKLFF. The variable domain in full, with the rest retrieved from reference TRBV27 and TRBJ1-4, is EAQVTQNPRYLITVTGKKLTVTCSQNMNHEYMSWYRQDPGLGLRQIYYSMNVEVTDKGDVPEGYKVSRKEKRNFPLILESPSPNQTSLYFCASSANRPTNEKLFFGSGTQLSVL.

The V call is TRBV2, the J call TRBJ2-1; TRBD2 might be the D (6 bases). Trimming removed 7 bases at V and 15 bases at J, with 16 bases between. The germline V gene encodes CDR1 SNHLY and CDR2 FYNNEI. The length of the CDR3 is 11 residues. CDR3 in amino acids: CASNLRGKGFF. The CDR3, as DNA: TGTGCCAGCAATTTGCGGGGCAAGGGGTTCTTC.

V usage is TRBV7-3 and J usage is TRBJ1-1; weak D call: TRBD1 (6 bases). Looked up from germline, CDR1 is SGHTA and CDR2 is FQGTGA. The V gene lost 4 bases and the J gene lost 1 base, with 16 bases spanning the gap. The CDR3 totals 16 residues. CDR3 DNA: TGTGCCAGCAGCTCCTCAGGGGTTATGGCGAACACTGAAGCTTTCTTT. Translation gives CASSSSGVMANTEAFF.

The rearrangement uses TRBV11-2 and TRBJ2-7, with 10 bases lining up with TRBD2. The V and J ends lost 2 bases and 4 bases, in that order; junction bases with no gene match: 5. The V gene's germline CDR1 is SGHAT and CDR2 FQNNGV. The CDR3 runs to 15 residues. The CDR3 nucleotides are TGTGCCAGCAGCTTACTAGCGGGAGATTTATACGAGCAGTACTTC. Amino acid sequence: CASSLLAGDLYEQYF.

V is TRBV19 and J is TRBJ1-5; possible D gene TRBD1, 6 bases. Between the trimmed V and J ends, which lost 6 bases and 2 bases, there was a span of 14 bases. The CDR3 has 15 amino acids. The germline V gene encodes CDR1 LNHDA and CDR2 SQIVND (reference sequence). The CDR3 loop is CASSQDSSGNQPQHF. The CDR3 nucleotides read TGTGCCAGTAGCCAGGACAGTTCTGGCAATCAGCCCCAGCATTTT. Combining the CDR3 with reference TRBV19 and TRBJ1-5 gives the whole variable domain DGGITQSPKYLFRKEGQNVTLSCEQNLNHDAMYWYRQDPGQGLRLIYYSQIVNDFQKGDIAEGYSVSREKKESFPLTVTSAQKNPTAFYLCASSQDSSGNQPQHFGDGTRLSIL.

The CDR3 DNA reads TGTGCCACCATGGATAGGCGGGAGAAGGCAGATACGCAGTATTTT. Translation gives CATMDRREKADTQYF. The rearrangement links TRBV24-1 to TRBJ2-3; 7 positions agree with TRBD2. CDR1 is KGHDR, CDR2 SFDVKD, per germline. CDR3 length: 15 residues. Trimming removed 8 bases from V and 4 bases from J; junction bases left unmatched: 11.

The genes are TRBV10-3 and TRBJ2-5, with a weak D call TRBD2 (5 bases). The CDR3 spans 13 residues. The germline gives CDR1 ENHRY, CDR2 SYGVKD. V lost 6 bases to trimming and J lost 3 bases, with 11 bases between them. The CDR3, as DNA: TGTGCCATCAGCCTAGCTCCAAAAGAGACCCAGTACTTC. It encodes CAISLAPKETQYF.

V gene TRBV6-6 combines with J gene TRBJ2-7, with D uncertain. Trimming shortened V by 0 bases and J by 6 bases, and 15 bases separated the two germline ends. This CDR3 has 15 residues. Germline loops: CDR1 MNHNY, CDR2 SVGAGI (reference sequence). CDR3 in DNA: TGTGCCAGCAGTTACTCTAGACCGGGTTTCGGCGAGCAGTACTTC. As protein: CASSYSRPGFGEQYF.

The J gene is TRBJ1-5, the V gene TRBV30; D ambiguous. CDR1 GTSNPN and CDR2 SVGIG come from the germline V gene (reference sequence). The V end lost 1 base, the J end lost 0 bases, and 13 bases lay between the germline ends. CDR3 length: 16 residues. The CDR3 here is CAWSARATYSNQPQHF. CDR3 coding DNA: TGTGCCTGGAGTGCCCGGGCAACATATAGCAATCAGCCCCAGCATTTT.

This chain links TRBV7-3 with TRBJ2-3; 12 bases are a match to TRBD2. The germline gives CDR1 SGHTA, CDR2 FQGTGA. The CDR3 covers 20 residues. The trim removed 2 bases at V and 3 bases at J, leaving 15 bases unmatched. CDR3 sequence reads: CASSLFDLAGGPHWTDTQYF. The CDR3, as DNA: TGTGCCAGCAGCTTATTTGACCTAGCGGGGGGGCCCCATTGGACAGATACGCAGTATTTT.

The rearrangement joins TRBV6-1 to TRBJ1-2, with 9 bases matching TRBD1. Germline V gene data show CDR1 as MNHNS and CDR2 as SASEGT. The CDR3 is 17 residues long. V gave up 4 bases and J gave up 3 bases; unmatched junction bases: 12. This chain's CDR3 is CASSASGTGRHYYGYTF. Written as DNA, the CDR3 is TGTGCCAGCAGTGCCTCCGGGACAGGGAGGCACTACTATGGCTACACCTTC.

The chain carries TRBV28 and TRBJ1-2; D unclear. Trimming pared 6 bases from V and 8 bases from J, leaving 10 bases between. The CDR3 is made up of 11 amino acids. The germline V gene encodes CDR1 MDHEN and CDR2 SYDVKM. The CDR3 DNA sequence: TGTGCCAGCAGCACTGTACAGGGCTACACCTTC. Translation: CASSTVQGYTF.

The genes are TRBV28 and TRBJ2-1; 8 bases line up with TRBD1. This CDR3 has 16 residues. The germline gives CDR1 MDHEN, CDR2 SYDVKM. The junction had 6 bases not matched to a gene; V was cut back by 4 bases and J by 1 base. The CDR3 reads CASSSGWTGSYNEQFF. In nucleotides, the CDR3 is TGTGCCAGCAGTTCTGGGTGGACAGGGTCCTACAATGAGCAGTTCTTC.

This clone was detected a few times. CDR3 amino acids: CASSSETGNTIYF. The CDR3 nucleotides read TGTGCCAGCAGCTCCGAAACTGGAAACACCATATATTTT. The V and J genes are TRBV7-2 and TRBJ1-3; D not resolved. Trimming shortened V by 4 bases and J by 2 bases, and 6 bases separated the two germline ends. Germline values: CDR1 SGHTA, CDR2 FQGNSA. The CDR3 has 13 amino acids.